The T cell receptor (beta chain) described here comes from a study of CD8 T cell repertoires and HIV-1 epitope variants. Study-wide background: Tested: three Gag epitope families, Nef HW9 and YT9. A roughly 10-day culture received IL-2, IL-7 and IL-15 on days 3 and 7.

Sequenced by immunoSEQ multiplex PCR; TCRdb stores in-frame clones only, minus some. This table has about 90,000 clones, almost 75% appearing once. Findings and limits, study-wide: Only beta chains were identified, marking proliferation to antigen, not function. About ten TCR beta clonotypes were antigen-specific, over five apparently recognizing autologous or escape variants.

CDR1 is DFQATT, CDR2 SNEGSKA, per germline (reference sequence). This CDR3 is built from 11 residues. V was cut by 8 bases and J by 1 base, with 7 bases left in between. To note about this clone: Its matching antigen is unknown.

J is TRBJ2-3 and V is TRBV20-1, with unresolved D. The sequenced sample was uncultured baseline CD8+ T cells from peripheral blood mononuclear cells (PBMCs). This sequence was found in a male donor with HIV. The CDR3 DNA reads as TGCAGTCTTCAAGGCACAGATACGCAGTATTTT. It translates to CSLQGTDTQYF.